Listed here are 21 T cell receptor beta chains from one sample, sequenced in a study of PD-L1 blockade in urothelial cancer. Time point: pretreatment peripheral blood. Assay: immunoSEQ multiplex PCR; the TCRdb copy retains only in-frame clones and omits some. Among roughly 130,000 clones listed, roughly 80% were seen once. Source: PBMCs, taken around atezolizumab (anti-PD-L1) treatment. The receptors here all came from a man aged 50-59 years with urothelial cancer.

The V gene is TRBV11-2, the J gene TRBJ2-1, with D possibly being TRBD2 (6 bases). This CDR3 is built from 15 residues. CDR1 is SGHAT, CDR2 FQNNGV, per germline. With 5 bases removed from V and 7 bases from J, the gap between germline ends came to 18 bases. The CDR3 protein is CASSGYPGVPNEQFF. DNA for the CDR3: TGTGCCAGCAGCGGTTATCCGGGGGTCCCGAATGAGCAGTTCTTC.

The genes are TRBV19 and TRBJ2-1; 10 positions match TRBD2. The CDR3 sequence is 14 residues long. In germline, CDR1 is LNHDA, CDR2 SQIVND (reference sequence). The V segment lost 7 bases and the J segment 5 bases; nucleotides outside the gene matches: 5. In DNA form, the CDR3 reads TGTGCCAGTACCACCGGGACTAGCGACAATGAGCAGTTCTTC. Its protein is CASTTGTSDNEQFF.

The chain recombines TRBV7-9 with TRBJ2-3; the D gene is possibly TRBD1 (6 bases). The CDR3 length is 14 residues. Germline CDR1 reads SEHNR; CDR2 reads FQNEAQ (reference sequence). Trimming shortened V by 8 bases and J by 6 bases, and 18 bases separated the two germline ends. In DNA form, the CDR3 reads TGTGCCAGCGATATGGGGCAGGGGTATGATACGCAGTATTTT. It is translated as CASDMGQGYDTQYF.

The chain employs TRBV18 and TRBJ2-5, with 10 bases fitting TRBD1. The germline CDR1 and CDR2 sequences are KGHSH and LQKENI. The CDR3 is made up of 15 amino acids. The trim removed 8 bases at V and 1 base at J, leaving 7 bases unmatched. The CDR3 sequence: CASQGQGILQETQYF. DNA of the CDR3: TGTGCCAGCCAGGGACAGGGGATACTCCAAGAGACCCAGTACTTC.

This chain uses TRBV5-6 with TRBJ2-3, with D possibly matching TRBD1 (5 bases). The CDR3 sequence is 13 residues long. V was cut by 3 bases and J by 6 bases, with 11 bases left in between. Germline CDR1 is SGHDT and CDR2 is YYEEEE. CDR3 sequence (DNA): TGTGCCAGCAGCTGGGGCTTAGAGGATACGCAGTATTTT. Translating gives CASSWGLEDTQYF.

The CDR3 reads CATSRGSGGGEKLFF. The CDR3 DNA reads as TGTGCCACCAGCAGAGGGTCAGGGGGTGGTGAAAAACTGTTTTTT. The chain couples TRBV15 to TRBJ1-4, with TRBD1 matching over 7 bases. Unmatched junction bases numbered 6, after V lost 1 base and J lost 7 bases. The germline CDR1 and CDR2 sequences are LNHNV and YYDKDF (reference sequence). The CDR3 extends over 15 amino acids. Drawing the rest from reference TRBV15 and TRBJ1-4, the complete variable domain is DAMVIQNPRYQVTQFGKPVTLSCSQTLNHNVMYWYQQKSSQAPKLLFHYYDKDFNNEADTPDNFQSRRPNTSFCFLDIRSPGLGDTAMYLCATSRGSGGGEKLFFGSGTQLSVL.

To note about this clone: This CDR3 is also generated by other DNA sequences in the sample. The rearrangement links TRBV7-9 to TRBJ2-7; 7 bases line up with TRBD2. With 2 bases clipped from V and 3 bases from J, the junction kept 1 base outside the gene matches. The CDR3 extends over 13 amino acids. The V gene's germline CDR1 is SEHNR and CDR2 FQNEAQ (reference sequence). The CDR3 DNA sequence: TGTGCCAGCAGCTTATCGGGGGGCTACGAGCAGTACTTC. This encodes CASSLSGGYEQYF.

The chain links TRBV19 to TRBJ1-3, with 7 bases fitting TRBD1. The germline V gene has CDR1 LNHDA and CDR2 SQIVND (reference sequence). The CDR3 sequence is 14 residues long. V was clipped by 6 bases and J by 1 base; unmatched bases: 3. CDR3: CASRQTGSGNTIYF. CDR3 nucleotide sequence: TGTGCCAGTAGGCAGACAGGGTCTGGAAACACCATATATTTT.

This clone was detected only a few times. This chain connects TRBV19 to TRBJ1-1; D gene unclear. The CDR3 loop spans 12 amino acids. The germline CDR1 and CDR2 sequences are LNHDA and SQIVND (reference sequence). Deletions cut 6 bases from V and 1 base from J, with 6 bases between. CDR3 nucleotide sequence: TGTGCCAGTAGCCTCTCGAACACTGAAGCTTTCTTT. Its protein product is CASSLSNTEAFF.

V gene TRBV28 combines with J gene TRBJ2-2, with 7 bases matching TRBD1. The length of the CDR3 is 14 residues. The J segment lost 7 bases and the V segment lost 5 bases, leaving 7 bases of the junction unmatched. Germline lookup yields CDR1 MDHEN and CDR2 SYDVKM. The CDR3 DNA follows: TGTGCCAGCAGTACAGGGGTGATAATCGGGGAGCTGTTTTTT. It codes for CASSTGVIIGELFF.

The J gene is TRBJ2-3, the V gene TRBV6-1, with 10 bases lining up with TRBD2. V lost 3 bases, J lost 6 bases, and 15 bases stayed unmatched. CDR1 is MNHNS, CDR2 SASEGT, per germline. CDR3 length: 18 amino acids. CDR3 loop: CASSEASWTSGGGDTQYF. The CDR3 region has the DNA TGTGCCAGCAGTGAGGCTTCTTGGACTAGCGGAGGTGGGGATACGCAGTATTTT.

This clone was seen a few times. The V gene is TRBV14, the J gene TRBJ1-2, with D possibly matching TRBD1 (5 bases). Trimming took 0 bases from V and 4 from J, leaving 9 bases between them. The CDR3 covers 14 residues. Looked up from germline, CDR1 is SGHDN and CDR2 is FVKESK. CDR3: CASSQDKQAYGYTF. The CDR3 DNA is TGTGCCAGCAGCCAAGATAAACAGGCCTATGGCTACACCTTC. Based on the CDR3 plus reference TRBV14 and TRBJ1-2, the full variable domain is EAGVTQFPSHSVIEKGQTVTLRCDPISGHDNLYWYRRVMGKEIKFLLHFVKESKQDESGMPNNRFLAERTGGTYSTLKVQPAELEDSGVYFCASSQDKQAYGYTFGSGTRLTVV.

The rearrangement joins TRBV27 to TRBJ2-1; 9 positions agree with TRBD2. Per germline, CDR1 MNHEY and CDR2 SMNVEV (reference sequence). V dropped 10 bases and J dropped 2; count of bases not matched to a gene: 6. The CDR3 is 14 residues long. The CDR3 spells CATRIAGAYNEQFF. The CDR3 DNA sequence: TGTGCCACTAGAATAGCGGGAGCCTACAATGAGCAGTTCTTC.

The V gene is TRBV5-5, the J gene TRBJ1-5; 10 bases are shared with TRBD1. The CDR3 has 16 amino acids. Germline V lookup: CDR1 SGHKS, CDR2 YYEKEE (reference sequence). V was clipped by 0 bases and J by 4 bases; unmatched bases: 4. The CDR3 reads CASSLGQGAGNQPQHF. DNA of the CDR3: TGTGCCAGCAGCTTGGGACAGGGGGCTGGGAATCAGCCCCAGCATTTT.

In DNA, the CDR3 is TGTGCCAGCAGCGGACCGGGACTAGCGATCTACGAGCAGTACTTC. Translated: CASSGPGLAIYEQYF. The chain uses TRBV7-6 and TRBJ2-7; TRBD2 agrees at 10 bases. The CDR3 covers 15 residues. The J segment lost 3 bases and the V segment lost 5 bases, leaving 7 bases of the junction unmatched. Germline values: CDR1 SGHVS, CDR2 FNYEAQ.

The DNA of the CDR3 is TGTGCCAGCAGCGAGGGGGAAAGACTAGCGCAGAGCACAGATACGCAGTATTTT. Protein product: CASSEGERLAQSTDTQYF. This chain links TRBV11-3 with TRBJ2-3; the match to TRBD2 covers 8 bases. J was trimmed by 0 bases and V by 5 bases; bases with no gene match: 13. The CDR3 covers 18 residues. In germline, CDR1 is SGHNT, CDR2 YENEEA.

The chain is built from TRBV5-1 and TRBJ1-6; perhaps TRBD1 as D (5 bases). There are 15 residues in the CDR3. Trimming stripped 4 bases from V and 5 bases from J, with 13 bases between. The germline V gene encodes CDR1 SGHRS and CDR2 YFSETQ. The CDR3 loop is CASSDQGFNNSPLHF. The DNA of the CDR3 is TGCGCCAGCAGCGACCAGGGCTTTAATAATTCACCCCTCCACTTT.

A few counts support this clone. This CDR3 reads CASSLGSYGYTF. The CDR3 bases are TGCGCCAGCAGCTTGGGCAGCTATGGCTACACCTTC. J is TRBJ1-2 and V is TRBV5-1, with unresolved D. CDR3 size: 12 residues. Germline V gene lookup returns CDR1 SGHRS and CDR2 YFSETQ. V lost 0 bases and J lost 4, with 4 bases in between.

This chain links TRBV9 with TRBJ2-3; 7 bases map to TRBD1. Trimming took 3 bases from V and 1 from J; bases not matched to a gene: 5. This CDR3 has 15 residues. Germline values: CDR1 SGDLS, CDR2 YYNGEE. The CDR3 sequence is CASSGQGGRTDTQYF. CDR3 bases: TGTGCCAGCAGCGGACAGGGCGGGCGCACAGATACGCAGTATTTT.

V gene TRBV5-1 combines with J gene TRBJ2-5; TRBD2 aligns across 12 bases. The CDR3 runs 15 residues. V was clipped by 3 bases and J by 5 bases; unmatched bases: 5. Germline assignment: CDR1 SGHRS and CDR2 YFSETQ. The CDR3, as DNA: TGCGCCAGCAGCTACGGACTAGCGGGACTGGAGACCCAGTACTTC. Translated: CASSYGLAGLETQYF.

V gene TRBV27 combines with J gene TRBJ1-1, with D possibly matching TRBD1 (5 bases). The CDR3 has 14 amino acids. Germline-derived CDR1 and CDR2 are MNHEY and SMNVEV (reference sequence). Trimming took off 3 bases at V and 1 base at J, with 9 bases between the two ends. CDR3: CASSFQGRNTEAFF. The CDR3 bases are TGTGCCAGCAGTTTTCAGGGCCGGAACACTGAAGCTTTCTTT.